The 30 T cell receptor beta chains given below trace back to one sample, sequenced in a study of blood T cell repertoires in COVID-19. Only in-frame clones appear in the TCRdb table, and some are missing; sequencing was by immunoSEQ multiplex PCR. Here the sample spans tens of thousands of clones, 70% to 90% being singletons. Sequencing was carried out using peripheral blood. The receptors come from a man aged 80 or over with active COVID-19.

The J gene is TRBJ2-4, the V gene TRBV5-1; 11 bases agree with TRBD1. The CDR3 covers 14 residues. Trimming cost V 4 bases and J 9 bases; bases outside gene matches: 6. The germline gives CDR1 SGHRS, CDR2 YFSETQ. The CDR3 coding sequence is TGCGCCAGCAGCGGCGGACAGGGGGCCGGCATTCAGTACTTC. Translated, it gives CASSGGQGAGIQYF.

This chain joins TRBV5-4 and TRBJ2-7, with D possibly matching TRBD1 (5 bases). The CDR3 is made up of 16 amino acids. The germline gives CDR1 SGHNT, CDR2 YYREEE (reference sequence). V was trimmed by 0 bases and J by 1 base, leaving 14 bases between them. CDR3 residues: CASSLGAQVSSYEQYF. The CDR3 DNA reads as TGTGCCAGCAGCTTGGGGGCACAGGTCTCTTCCTACGAGCAGTACTTC.

The V gene is TRBV6-6, the J gene TRBJ2-2, with TRBD1 matching 7 bases. CDR3 length: 14 residues. Germline V gene data show CDR1 as MNHNY and CDR2 as SVGAGI (reference sequence). J lost 0 bases, V lost 6 bases, and 1 base had no gene match. The CDR3 loop reads CASRTGTNTGELFF. CDR3 DNA sequence: TGTGCCAGCAGGACAGGGACGAACACCGGGGAGCTGTTTTTT.

The V call is TRBV5-1, the J call TRBJ1-4; 8 nucleotides line up with TRBD1. Germline lookup yields CDR1 SGHRS and CDR2 YFSETQ. The CDR3 totals 15 residues. Losses at the gene ends were 6 bases for V and 5 bases for J; bases not matched to a gene: 9. CDR3 protein: CASTQGGLGNEKLFF. Written as DNA, the CDR3 is TGCGCCAGCACACAGGGGGGCTTAGGAAATGAAAAACTGTTTTTT. Full variable domain (outside the CDR3, taken from reference TRBV5-1 and TRBJ1-4): KAGVTQTPRYLIKTRGQQVTLSCSPISGHRSVSWYQQTPGQGLQFLFEYFSETQRNKGNFPGRFSGRQFSNSRSEMNVSTLELGDSALYLCASTQGGLGNEKLFFGSGTQLSVL.

The gene calls are TRBV10-3 and TRBJ2-3; 15 bases match TRBD2. The length of the CDR3 is 16 residues. Germline V gene data show CDR1 as ENHRY and CDR2 as SYGVKD. Trimming took 8 bases from V and 1 from J; bases not matched to a gene: 4. The CDR3 DNA reads TGTGCCATCGGACTAGCGGGGGGGCTGGGCACAGATACGCAGTATTTT. It translates to CAIGLAGGLGTDTQYF.

V gene TRBV4-1 combines with J gene TRBJ1-1; 9 bases agree with TRBD1. V trimming: 4 bases; J trimming: 6 bases; junction bases outside the gene matches: 9. Germline assignment: CDR1 MGHRA and CDR2 YSYEKL. The length of the CDR3 is 15 residues. In DNA form, the CDR3 reads TGCGCCAGCAGCCTTCAACAGGGGGCGGTCGCTGAAGCTTTCTTT. The encoded protein is CASSLQQGAVAEAFF.

Written as DNA, the CDR3 is TGTGCCAGTAGTTGGGACAGCTATAGCAATCAGCCCCAGCATTTT. This sequence encodes CASSWDSYSNQPQHF. The chain recombines TRBV19 with TRBJ1-5; TRBD1 aligns across 7 bases. J was trimmed by 0 bases and V by 5 bases; bases with no gene match: 4. Germline assignment: CDR1 LNHDA and CDR2 SQIVND (reference sequence). The CDR3 has 15 amino acids. Variable domain in full (rest from reference TRBV19 and TRBJ1-5): DGGITQSPKYLFRKEGQNVTLSCEQNLNHDAMYWYRQDPGQGLRLIYYSQIVNDFQKGDIAEGYSVSREKKESFPLTVTSAQKNPTAFYLCASSWDSYSNQPQHFGDGTRLSIL.

V is TRBV9 and J is TRBJ2-1; 8 positions agree with TRBD1. Germline V lookup: CDR1 SGDLS, CDR2 YYNGEE. Trimming at V came to 1 base and at J to 7 bases, leaving 7 bases not matched to a gene. This CDR3 comprises 15 residues. The CDR3 DNA follows: TGTGCCAGCAGCGTACGTCAGGGGGCGAGAAATGAGCAGTTCTTC. Its translation: CASSVRQGARNEQFF.

This rearrangement joins TRBV5-1 to TRBJ2-3, with 10 positions matching TRBD2. V shed 0 bases and J 3 bases; nucleotides not matched to a gene: 1. Germline V CDR1 and CDR2: SGHRS, YFSETQ. The CDR3 has 15 amino acids. CDR3 coding DNA: TGCGCCAGCAGCTTGGAACTAGCGGGGACAGATACGCAGTATTTT. This sequence encodes CASSLELAGTDTQYF.

This chain joins TRBV20-1 and TRBJ2-1, with 9 bases lining up with TRBD2. Germline V gene data show CDR1 as DFQATT and CDR2 as SNEGSKA (reference sequence). CDR3 size: 14 residues. V trimming: 3 bases; J trimming: 4 bases; junction bases outside the gene matches: 4. CDR3 region: CSASGAGGYNEQFF. The DNA for the CDR3 is TGCAGTGCTAGTGGAGCGGGGGGTTACAATGAGCAGTTCTTC.

V usage is TRBV2 and J usage is TRBJ1-1, with D possibly TRBD1 on 6 matching bases. CDR1 is SNHLY, CDR2 FYNNEI, per germline. CDR3 length: 13 amino acids. V shed 8 bases and J shed 2 bases, with 12 bases lying between them. CDR3 amino acids: CASLGAGNTEAFF. Written as DNA, the CDR3 is TGTGCCAGCTTGGGGGCGGGCAACACTGAAGCTTTCTTT.

J is TRBJ1-2 and V is TRBV6-5, with D possibly being TRBD1 (5 bases). The CDR3 covers 12 residues. V was trimmed by 11 bases and J by 4 bases, leaving 14 bases between them. CDR1 and CDR2 from the germline V gene are MNHEY and SVGAGI. The DNA of the CDR3 is TGTGCCGCTGGGTGGGACTCCTATGGCTACACCTTC. Amino acid sequence: CAAGWDSYGYTF.

This clone was found a few times. The gene calls are TRBV5-1 and TRBJ2-7; tentative D call: TRBD1 (6 bases). Germline CDR1 reads SGHRS; CDR2 reads YFSETQ. The V end lost 4 bases, the J end lost 4 bases, and 18 bases lay between the germline ends. CDR3 length: 15 amino acids. The CDR3 loop reads CASSPVAGVVYEQYF. For the CDR3, the DNA is TGCGCCAGCAGCCCCGTGGCAGGGGTAGTATACGAGCAGTACTTC.

The sample holds one count of this clone. This chain links TRBV27 with TRBJ2-1, with a tentative D call TRBD1 (6 bases). Trimming removed 2 bases at V and 3 bases at J, with 8 bases between. Germline CDR1 MNHEY, CDR2 SMNVEV (reference sequence). The CDR3 loop spans 14 amino acids. The CDR3 DNA reads TGTGCCAGCAGTTTAAGGACAGACTACAATGAGCAGTTCTTC. Its protein product is CASSLRTDYNEQFF.

This chain connects TRBV6-5 to TRBJ1-6; perhaps TRBD1 as D (6 bases). Germline V gives CDR1 MNHEY, CDR2 SVGAGI. The CDR3 has 15 amino acids. V lost 7 bases and J lost 2, with 12 bases in between. CDR3 sequence: CASTPGGAYNSPLHF. In DNA form, the CDR3 reads TGTGCCAGCACCCCGGGGGGCGCCTATAATTCACCCCTCCACTTT.

The rearrangement links TRBV6-5 to TRBJ1-2; D gene uncertain. CDR1 MNHEY and CDR2 SVGAGI come from the germline V gene. The CDR3 covers 12 residues. Trimming pared 11 bases from V and 2 bases from J, leaving 12 bases between. The CDR3 bases are TGTGCCGCGGGCGCGGGGAACTATGGCTACACCTTC. Translated, it gives CAAGAGNYGYTF.

The chain recombines TRBV7-2 with TRBJ2-1; 9 bases line up with TRBD1. The trim removed 1 base at V and 8 bases at J, leaving 6 bases unmatched. Germline assignment: CDR1 SGHTA and CDR2 FQGNSA. The CDR3 is made up of 15 amino acids. The chain's CDR3 is CASSLGDREWDEQFF. Here the CDR3 DNA reads TGTGCCAGCAGCTTAGGGGACAGGGAGTGGGATGAGCAGTTCTTC.

V and J are TRBV6-5 and TRBJ2-4; 11 nucleotides match TRBD2. The junction had 5 bases not matched to a gene; V was cut back by 10 bases and J by 0 bases. CDR1 is MNHEY, CDR2 SVGAGI, per germline. The CDR3 extends over 15 amino acids. The CDR3 reads CATSGLAGAKNIQYF. Written as DNA, the CDR3 is TGTGCCACCTCCGGACTAGCGGGAGCCAAAAACATTCAGTACTTC.

In DNA, the CDR3 is TGTGCCAGCTCACCACCGACGGGTGATACGCAGTATTTT. Translating it yields CASSPPTGDTQYF. The rearrangement uses TRBV18 and TRBJ2-3; no firm D call. Germline CDR1 and CDR2: KGHSH and LQKENI. This CDR3 spans 13 amino acids. Trimming removed 0 bases from V and 6 bases from J, with 7 bases in between.

This clone was seen once. The chain uses TRBV29-1 and TRBJ1-1, with 7 bases that match TRBD1. This CDR3 spans 15 amino acids. The J segment lost 1 base and the V segment lost 7 bases, leaving 12 bases of the junction unmatched. Germline CDR1 is SQVTM and CDR2 is ANQGSEA. This CDR3 is CSARSTGAQNTEAFF. CDR3 sequence (DNA): TGCAGCGCCCGAAGTACAGGGGCGCAGAACACTGAAGCTTTCTTT. Using reference TRBV29-1 and TRBJ1-1 for the parts outside the CDR3, the full variable domain is SAVISQKPSRDICQRGTSLTIQCQVDSQVTMMFWYRQQPGQSLTLIATANQGSEATYESGFVIDKFPISRPNLTFSTLTVSNMSPEDSSIYLCSARSTGAQNTEAFFGQGTRLTVV.

V and J are TRBV28 and TRBJ1-2; D gene uncertain. Germline CDR1 and CDR2: MDHEN and SYDVKM. Trimming took off 3 bases at V and 7 bases at J, with 9 bases between the two ends. This CDR3 spans 12 amino acids. The CDR3 region is CASSFGEAGYTF. CDR3 coding DNA: TGTGCCAGCAGTTTTGGAGAGGCTGGCTACACCTTC.

This clone was recorded only once. The gene calls are TRBV2 and TRBJ2-1; TRBD1 might be the D (5 bases). The CDR3 runs to 14 residues. Germline V gene sequence: CDR1 SNHLY, CDR2 FYNNEI. Trimming cost V 7 bases and J 6 bases, with 16 bases left between them. The CDR3 nucleotides read TGTGCCAGCAATTTAGACAGTACGGGCAATGAGCAGTTCTTC. Translated, it gives CASNLDSTGNEQFF. Variable domain in full (rest from reference TRBV2 and TRBJ2-1): EPEVTQTPSHQVTQMGQEVILRCVPISNHLYFYWYRQILGQKVEFLVSFYNNEISEKSEIFDDQFSVERPDGSNFTLKIRSTKLEDSAMYFCASNLDSTGNEQFFGPGTRLTVL.

The rearrangement uses TRBV6-5 and TRBJ1-2, with TRBD1 identical over 8 bases. Germline-derived CDR1 and CDR2 are MNHEY and SVGAGI. This CDR3 comprises 14 residues. The V gene end was trimmed by 6 bases and the J gene end by 5 bases; junction bases not matched to a gene: 8. CDR3 DNA sequence: TGTGCCAGCAGGGGACAGGATGATGAATATGGCTACACCTTC. This codes for CASRGQDDEYGYTF.

The gene calls are TRBV5-1 and TRBJ2-1; 8 bases map to TRBD2. CDR3 size: 16 residues. V was pared by 4 bases and J by 1 base, with 7 bases of the junction left unmatched. Germline V CDR1 and CDR2: SGHRS, YFSETQ. The CDR3 spells CASSPTGTRSYNEQFF. DNA for the CDR3: TGCGCCAGCAGCCCGACCGGGACTAGGTCCTACAATGAGCAGTTCTTC.

This clone was seen a few times. The rearrangement joins TRBV5-6 to TRBJ1-1; D unclear. The CDR3 is 14 amino acids. Germline CDR1 reads SGHDT; CDR2 reads YYEEEE. The V gene lost 2 bases and the J gene lost 0 bases, with 8 bases spanning the gap. This chain's CDR3 is CASSFSQLNTEAFF. The CDR3 DNA reads TGTGCCAGCAGCTTCTCCCAGTTGAACACTGAAGCTTTCTTT.

The chain is built from TRBV5-1 and TRBJ2-1; 10 bases are a match to TRBD1. Germline trimming cut 4 bases from V and 4 bases from J; bases unmatched to any gene: 11. Germline lookup yields CDR1 SGHRS and CDR2 YFSETQ. There are 17 residues in the CDR3. CDR3 coding DNA: TGCGCCAGCAGCCGCGGGACAGGGGCAAAGGCATACAATGAGCAGTTCTTC. Translation: CASSRGTGAKAYNEQFF. Combining the CDR3 with reference TRBV5-1 and TRBJ2-1 gives the whole variable domain KAGVTQTPRYLIKTRGQQVTLSCSPISGHRSVSWYQQTPGQGLQFLFEYFSETQRNKGNFPGRFSGRQFSNSRSEMNVSTLELGDSALYLCASSRGTGAKAYNEQFFGPGTRLTVL.

The gene calls are TRBV7-2 and TRBJ1-2, with TRBD1 as a possible D gene (6 bases). Germline V gene data show CDR1 as SGHTA and CDR2 as FQGNSA. V was clipped by 0 bases and J by 0 bases, with 11 bases between them. The CDR3 totals 16 residues. The chain's CDR3 is CASSLAGGSANYGYTF. DNA for the CDR3: TGTGCCAGCAGCTTAGCTGGGGGCTCGGCTAACTATGGCTACACCTTC.

The V gene is TRBV5-5, the J gene TRBJ1-5, with 7 bases matching TRBD1. CDR1 SGHKS and CDR2 YYEKEE come from the germline V gene (reference sequence). The CDR3 totals 15 residues. Unmatched junction bases numbered 3, after V lost 1 base and J lost 2 bases. CDR3 DNA sequence: TGTGCCAGCAGCTTGACCGGGACAGGCAATCAGCCCCAGCATTTT. This codes for CASSLTGTGNQPQHF.

This CDR3 is CASSPGQLWPYEQYF. In DNA, the CDR3 is TGTGCCAGCAGCCCGGGACAGCTTTGGCCCTACGAGCAGTACTTC. V is TRBV28 and J is TRBJ2-7; 7 bases are a match to TRBD1. The CDR3 spans 15 residues. Germline V gene lookup returns CDR1 MDHEN and CDR2 SYDVKM. V lost 6 bases, J lost 2 bases, and 10 bases stayed unmatched.

This clone was seen only once. The chain uses TRBV10-3 and TRBJ1-3, with 8 nucleotides matching TRBD1. V lost 6 bases to trimming and J lost 0 bases; unmatched junction nucleotides: 1. Germline V CDR1 and CDR2: ENHRY, SYGVKD. The CDR3 totals 14 residues. CDR3 in amino acids: CAIRTGASGNTIYF. DNA of the CDR3: TGTGCCATCAGGACAGGGGCCTCTGGAAACACCATATATTTT.